Each of the 24 T cell receptor beta chains below was sequenced from the same sample in a study of post-analysis software for immune sequencing data. Every TCR beta cDNA library bore unique molecular identifiers. TCRdb re-analysed the PCR reads in MiXCR, keeping a single row per CDR3 protein. The table lists about 820,000 distinct CDR3 sequences, 53% of them singletons. Study outcomes and limitations: Controls showed lower frequencies than patients for five TRBV segments, and TRBV5-6, TRBV5-1 and TRBV20-1 were among these.

These receptors have no known antigen. The sequenced sample was blood. Receptors were obtained from a girl between 10 and 17 years old with multiple sclerosis.

The chain links TRBV12-3 or TRBV12-4 to TRBJ2-5; 8 positions match TRBD1. V lost 5 bases, J lost 11 bases, and 16 bases stayed unmatched. The CDR3 sequence is 15 residues long. The CDR3 reads CASSPPAGGLRWQYF. The CDR3 DNA reads TGTGCCAGCAGTCCCCCCGCAGGGGGCCTACGATGGCAGTACTTC.

V and J are TRBV25-1 and TRBJ2-1; D is ambiguous. Deletions cut 6 bases from V and 5 bases from J, with 17 bases between. Germline CDR1 MGHDK, CDR2 SYGVNS. This CDR3 spans 15 amino acids. The CDR3 loop is CASSSENPTNNEQFF. The CDR3 DNA reads as TGTGCCAGCAGCTCCGAAAACCCTACGAACAATGAGCAGTTCTTC.

This clonotype was recorded many times. This chain joins TRBV5-1 and TRBJ2-5; D is uncertain. The CDR3 spans 13 residues. Trimming took 4 bases from V and 5 from J, leaving 12 bases between them. Germline V gives CDR1 SGHRS, CDR2 YFSETQ. This CDR3 is CASSTGTGETQYF. CDR3 DNA: TGCGCCAGCAGCACCGGAACTGGGGAGACCCAGTACTTC.

The chain has TRBV6-6 and TRBJ2-5, with D perhaps being TRBD1 or TRBD2 (6 bases each). This CDR3 has 16 residues. Per germline, CDR1 MNHNY and CDR2 SVGAGI (reference sequence). V was clipped by 2 bases and J by 1 base, with 14 bases between them. CDR3 region: CASSYMGGGAQETQYF. For the CDR3, the DNA is TGTGCCAGCAGTTACATGGGGGGCGGTGCCCAAGAGACCCAGTACTTC.

This clonotype was seen a handful of times. The chain recombines TRBV5-1 with TRBJ1-2; possibly TRBD1 for D (6 bases). The CDR3 spans 15 residues. V gave up 4 bases and J gave up 8 bases, with 21 bases separating them. CDR1 is SGHRS and CDR2 is YFSETQ in the germline V gene. CDR3 region: CASSPGGQPWDGYTF. Written as DNA, the CDR3 is TGCGCCAGCAGCCCGGGGGGACAACCTTGGGACGGCTACACCTTC.

This clonotype was seen more than once but under ten times. The rearrangement links TRBV7-3 to TRBJ2-3, with 10 bases lining up with TRBD2. There are 13 residues in the CDR3. The V gene end was trimmed by 5 bases and the J gene end by 5 bases; junction bases not matched to a gene: 1. CDR1 and CDR2 from the germline V gene are SGHTA and FQGTGA. CDR3 in amino acids: CASSRTSGDTQYF. CDR3 DNA: TGTGCCAGCAGCCGGACTAGCGGAGATACGCAGTATTTT.

The chain has TRBV11-1 and TRBJ2-3; the D gene is possibly TRBD2 (6 bases). Germline assignment: CDR1 SGHAT and CDR2 FQDESV (reference sequence). This CDR3 comprises 14 residues. V was trimmed by 1 base and J by 6 bases, leaving 11 bases between them. The CDR3 sequence: CASSLDQGRDTQYF. CDR3 nucleotides: TGTGCCAGCAGCTTAGACCAAGGGAGGGATACGCAGTATTTT.

V usage is TRBV5-1 and J usage is TRBJ2-6; possibly TRBD2 for D (6 bases). This CDR3 has 17 amino acids. In germline, CDR1 is SGHRS, CDR2 YFSETQ. Deletions cut 1 base from V and 0 bases from J, with 11 bases between. The DNA of the CDR3 is TGCGCCAGCAGCTTGAGCGGCGGGGACTCTGGGGCCAACGTCCTGACTTTC. Protein sequence: CASSLSGGDSGANVLTF.

This clonotype was seen a few times. J is TRBJ1-5 and V is TRBV27; D call uncertain. This CDR3 is 14 amino acids long. V was cut by 5 bases and J by 0 bases, with 8 bases left in between. CDR1 MNHEY and CDR2 SMNVEV come from the germline V gene (reference sequence). As DNA, the CDR3 is TGTGCCAGCAGTCCGGCGGATAGCAATCAGCCCCAGCATTTT. As protein: CASSPADSNQPQHF.

This clonotype was detected only a few times. The chain links TRBV18 to TRBJ2-1; 12 bases match TRBD2. Trimming cost V 5 bases and J 0 bases; bases outside gene matches: 5. Germline-derived CDR1 and CDR2 are KGHSH and LQKENI. The CDR3 loop spans 17 amino acids. CDR3 sequence: CASSSGLAGTSYNEQFF. The CDR3, as DNA: TGTGCCAGCTCATCCGGACTAGCGGGAACCTCCTACAATGAGCAGTTCTTC. The full variable domain, its missing parts supplied by reference TRBV18 and TRBJ2-1, is NAGVMQNPRHLVRRRGQEARLRCSPMKGHSHVYWYRQLPEEGLKFMVYLQKENIIDESGMPKERFSAEFPKEGPSILRIQQVVRGDSAAYFCASSSGLAGTSYNEQFFGPGTRLTVL.

This clonotype was found a few times. The V and J genes are TRBV4-1 and TRBJ1-5; D may be TRBD1 (5 bases). The V end was cut by 4 bases, the J end by 5 bases, with 15 bases between. Per germline, CDR1 MGHRA and CDR2 YSYEKL. The length of the CDR3 is 15 residues. For the CDR3, the DNA is TGCGCCAGCAGCCGGGATCCGGGGCAGGATCAGCCCCAGCATTTT. This translates into CASSRDPGQDQPQHF.

V and J are TRBV5-1 and TRBJ1-1, with D possibly TRBD1 on 5 matching bases. The germline V gene has CDR1 SGHRS and CDR2 YFSETQ. V was shortened by 1 base and J by 0 bases, with 13 bases between the two germline ends. The CDR3 sequence is 16 residues long. CDR3 protein: CASSLRPGAVNTEAFF. Written as DNA, the CDR3 is TGCGCCAGCAGCTTGCGTCCCGGGGCCGTGAACACTGAAGCTTTCTTT.

The chain has TRBV5-1 and TRBJ2-1, with 7 bases that match TRBD2. Per germline, CDR1 SGHRS and CDR2 YFSETQ. The CDR3 has 15 amino acids. V was pared by 4 bases and J by 7 bases, with 11 bases of the junction left unmatched. For the CDR3, the DNA is TGCGCCAGCAGCATCGCTAGCGGTGGAGGAAATGAGCAGTTCTTC. It yields the protein CASSIASGGGNEQFF.

This chain connects TRBV29-1 to TRBJ2-3; weak D call: TRBD1 (6 bases). The CDR3 consists of 11 residues. The germline CDR1 and CDR2 sequences are SQVTM and ANQGSEA. Trimming left V 8 bases short and J 4 bases short, with 10 bases between. The DNA for the CDR3 is TGCAGCACGGACAGTTCAGATACGCAGTATTTT. Its protein product is CSTDSSDTQYF.

There are many counts of this clonotype. V gene TRBV7-3 combines with J gene TRBJ2-7; D perhaps matches TRBD2 (5 bases). Germline values: CDR1 SGHTA, CDR2 FQGTGA. V dropped 1 base and J dropped 0 bases, with 10 bases sitting between them. The CDR3 covers 15 residues. The CDR3 region has the DNA TGTGCCAGCAGCTTAAACGGGATAAGCTCCTACGAGCAGTACTTC. Its protein is CASSLNGISSYEQYF.

The chain joins TRBV10-3 to TRBJ2-3, with 7 bases aligning to TRBD1. V dropped 6 bases and J dropped 3; count of bases not matched to a gene: 6. The CDR3 totals 14 residues. Germline V gene lookup returns CDR1 ENHRY and CDR2 SYGVKD. The CDR3 reads CAIRTGEGTDTQYF. Here the CDR3 DNA reads TGTGCCATCAGAACAGGGGAAGGGACAGATACGCAGTATTTT.

Only a few counts were recorded for this clonotype. This chain joins TRBV5-1 and TRBJ2-3, with D possibly TRBD1 on 6 matching bases. The CDR3 length is 16 residues. V gave up 2 bases and J gave up 3 bases, with 16 bases separating them. Germline CDR1 reads SGHRS; CDR2 reads YFSETQ. CDR3 DNA: TGCGCCAGCAGCTTACCCGCAGGGGTGCGAACAGATACGCAGTATTTT. The encoded protein is CASSLPAGVRTDTQYF.

The genes are TRBV7-9 and TRBJ2-7; TRBD1 is a possible D gene (7 bases). The CDR3 length is 17 residues. Trimming pared 1 base from V and 6 bases from J, leaving 22 bases between. CDR1 is SEHNR, CDR2 FQNEAQ, per germline (reference sequence). The CDR3 loop is CASSLVGGGQASLEQYF. CDR3 bases: TGTGCCAGCAGCTTAGTCGGGGGTGGACAGGCGTCTCTCGAGCAGTACTTC.

This rearrangement joins TRBV5-5 to TRBJ2-7; 7 positions match TRBD2. Unmatched junction bases numbered 8, after V lost 6 bases and J lost 2 bases. Germline-derived CDR1 and CDR2 are SGHKS and YYEKEE (reference sequence). The CDR3 runs 14 residues. CDR3 nucleotides: TGTGCCAGCAACCACCGGGCGGGAGCCTACGAGCAGTACTTC. It specifies CASNHRAGAYEQYF.

This clonotype was seen just once. One junction end disagrees with the germline gene, perhaps due to a read error. This chain links TRBV10-3 with TRBJ2-7, with 16 nucleotides matching TRBD2. The DNA matches TRBJ2-5 better at its end, which makes the J call doubtful. Germline assignment: CDR1 ENHRY and CDR2 SYGVKD. This CDR3 is built from 20 residues. The chain's CDR3 is CAVSPLGLAGGLGNQETQYF. The CDR3 DNA reads as TGTGCCGTCAGTCCTTTGGGACTAGCGGGAGGGCTCGGAAACCAAGAGACCCAGTACTTC.

The V and J genes are TRBV7-2 and TRBJ2-7, with TRBD1 matching 11 bases. Germline-derived CDR1 and CDR2 are SGHTA and FQGNSA. V was clipped by 4 bases and J by 4 bases; unmatched bases: 6. The CDR3 loop spans 15 amino acids. The CDR3 DNA reads TGTGCCAGCAGCTCCCTGGGGACAGGGGGTTACGAGCAGTACTTC. This translates into CASSSLGTGGYEQYF. Full variable domain (remainder filled in from reference TRBV7-2 and TRBJ2-7): GAGVSQSPSNKVTEKGKDVELRCDPISGHTALYWYRQSLGQGLEFLIYFQGNSAPDKSGLPSDRFSAERTGGSVSTLTIQRTQQEDSAVYLCASSSLGTGGYEQYFGPGTRLTVT.

The V call is TRBV6-5, the J call TRBJ2-7; TRBD2 aligns across 8 bases. The J call may not be correct, given that the DNA end is closer to TRBJ2-5. Germline assignment: CDR1 MNHEY and CDR2 SVGAGI. This CDR3 is built from 17 residues. CDR3 region: CASSYPNPAGDQETQYF. DNA for the CDR3: TGTGCCAGCAGTTACCCGAATCCAGCGGGAGATCAGGAGACCCAGTACTTC.

The chain carries TRBV5-1 and TRBJ1-1; 9 nucleotides agree with TRBD1. CDR1 and CDR2 from the germline V gene are SGHRS and YFSETQ. The CDR3 totals 16 residues. The V gene end was trimmed by 3 bases and the J gene end by 0 bases; junction bases not matched to a gene: 6. CDR3 DNA: TGCGCCAGCAGCTCCGGACAGGGGAATATGAACACTGAAGCTTTCTTT. Amino acid sequence: CASSSGQGNMNTEAFF.

V gene TRBV29-1 combines with J gene TRBJ2-7; TRBD1 agrees at 10 bases. The germline V gene has CDR1 SQVTM and CDR2 ANQGSEA. This CDR3 spans 13 amino acids. V lost 4 bases, J lost 3 bases, and 3 bases stayed unmatched. CDR3 nucleotide sequence: TGCAGCGTTGGAGGGACAGGGGTCTACGAGCAGTACTTC. As protein: CSVGGTGVYEQYF.